The TCR beta chain under discussion was sequenced for a study of blood T cell repertoires in COVID-19. As for the study in general: Sites in the United States, Italy and Spain provided acute and convalescent COVID-19 samples. Sample material is recorded as cDNA or gDNA derived from T cells, B-cell-depleted T cells, or PBMCs.

This CDR3 has 13 residues. Trimming removed 3 bases at V and 5 bases at J, with 13 bases between. Germline-derived CDR1 and CDR2 are SQVTM and ANQGSEA. Authors' methods: Amplification of reference gene primers was used by the study to estimate nucleated cell counts. Repertoires were generated with immunoSEQ multiplex PCR, while TCRdb's copy carries only in-frame clones and drops some. V and J calls and clone size are as listed in that table; D and trimming were resolved from the DNA. Of about 130,000 clones in the sample, about 90% are singletons; the top ten hold 3% to 4%. V usage is TRBV29-1 and J usage is TRBJ2-5, with D unresolved. Material for sequencing was peripheral blood. The TCR comes from a woman in her sixties with acute or convalescent COVID-19. In DNA, the CDR3 is TGCAGCGTTGAGAACAGTAGATTGGAGACCCAGTACTTC. Protein product: CSVENSRLETQYF.